The rows below give T cell receptor beta chains drawn from one sample of a study of T cell responses to AZD1222 COVID-19 vaccine. Profiling relied on immunoSEQ multiplex PCR, and the TCRdb table lists in-frame clones only, not all of them. The sample includes approximately 82,000 clones, about 85% seen only once; the top ten take approximately 13%. This specimen consisted of peripheral blood, obtained on day 0 of AZD1222 vaccination. Every receptor here comes from an adult in good health. CDR3s include the opening cysteine and the closing phenylalanine or tryptophan. D genes are given only for firm matches. Clone sizes are given selectively: once, few, many, or a class where the clone is expanded.

- | TRBJ2-7 | TRBV7-8 | TRBD2 | CASSLYRAGVYEQYF | TGTGCCAGCAGCTTATATCGAGCGGGGGTCTACGAGCAGTACTTC
- | TRBJ1-6 | TRBV27 | - | CASSFRSPALGWSSPLHF | TGTGCCAGCAGTTTTCGTTCTCCGGCGCTGGGGTGGTCTTCACCCCTCCACTTT
- | TRBJ1-1 | TRBV9 | TRBD1 | CASSVAPAGGSGTEAFF | TGTGCCAGCAGCGTAGCTCCGGCAGGGGGCAGTGGCACTGAAGCTTTCTTT
- | TRBJ1-5 | TRBV5-6 | - | CASSQQSYSNQPQHF | TGTGCCAGCAGCCAACAGTCTTATAGCAATCAGCCCCAGCATTTT
- | TRBJ1-4 | TRBV19 | - | CASSIIRTATATNEKLFF | TGTGCCAGTAGTATCATTAGAACAGCGACAGCAACTAATGAAAAACTGTTTTTT
- | TRBJ1-4 | TRBV5-6 | TRBD1 | CASSLFAGGGEKLFF | TGTGCCAGCAGCTTGTTCGCAGGGGGCGGTGAAAAACTGTTTTTT
- | TRBJ1-5 | TRBV18 | - | CASSPSGGVSNQPQHF | TGTGCCAGCTCACCAAGTGGGGGGGTTAGCAATCAGCCCCAGCATTTT
once | TRBJ1-1 | TRBV7-3 | - | CASSLRGDPTEAFF | TGTGCCAGCAGCTTAAGGGGCGATCCCACTGAAGCTTTCTTT
- | TRBJ1-5 | TRBV24-1 | - | CATPQRGENQPQHF | TGTGCCACCCCGCAGAGGGGCGAAAATCAGCCCCAGCATTTT
- | TRBJ2-7 | TRBV7-9 | - | CASSRDYEQYF | TGTGCCAGCAGCCGAGACTACGAGCAGTACTTC
- | TRBJ1-2 | TRBV28 | TRBD1 | CASSSSPGTGLANYGYTF | TGTGCCAGCAGTTCCAGTCCCGGGACAGGTTTGGCGAACTATGGCTACACCTTC
- | TRBJ2-2 | TRBV12-5 | - | CASGLGRTGELFF | TGTGCTAGCGGCCTAGGGAGAACCGGGGAGCTGTTTTTT
- | TRBJ2-1 | TRBV7-3 | - | CASSLTYSTDEQFF | TGTGCCAGCAGCTTAACGTATAGTACTGATGAGCAGTTCTTC
- | TRBJ1-1 | TRBV15 | TRBD1 | CATSRPDRVTEAFF | TGTGCCACCAGCAGGCCTGACAGGGTCACTGAAGCTTTCTTT
- | TRBJ1-1 | TRBV28 | - | CATISPGQGYTEAFF | TGTGCCACCATCTCTCCGGGGCAGGGGTACACTGAAGCTTTCTTT
- | TRBJ2-1 | TRBV28 | TRBD2 | CASSLPGLGYNEQFF | TGTGCCAGCAGTTTACCAGGACTAGGGTACAATGAGCAGTTCTTC
- | TRBJ2-1 | TRBV4-3 | TRBD2 | CASSHTSGLAGGNEQFF | TGCGCCAGCAGCCACACCTCGGGCCTAGCGGGGGGTAATGAGCAGTTCTTC
- | TRBJ1-1 | TRBV11-3 | - | CASSLDSYTEAFF | TGTGCCAGCAGCTTAGATAGTTACACTGAAGCTTTCTTT
- | TRBJ1-1 | TRBV7-2 | - | CASSPSGARAFF | TGTGCCAGCAGCCCCAGTGGAGCTCGGGCTTTCTTT
- | TRBJ1-3 | TRBV7-2 | TRBD1 | CASSPRTGEMVAIYF | TGTGCCAGCAGCCCTAGGACAGGGGAGATGGTGGCCATATATTTT
once | TRBJ1-3 | TRBV29-1 | - | CSVAGPAGNTIYF | TGCAGCGTTGCGGGACCGGCTGGAAACACCATATATTTT
- | TRBJ1-2 | TRBV3-1/TRBV3-2 | - | CASSQALRGAGYVDGYTF | TGTGCCAGCAGCCAAGCCTTGAGGGGCGCCGGGTATGTTGATGGCTACACCTTC
- | TRBJ2-1 | TRBV15 | TRBD2 | CATGGSSYNEQFF | TGTGCCACGGGAGGGAGTTCCTACAATGAGCAGTTCTTC
many | TRBJ2-7 | TRBV6-2/TRBV6-3 | - | CASSFSGIEQYF | TGTGCCAGCAGTTTTTCGGGGATCGAGCAGTACTTC
- | TRBJ1-1 | TRBV28 | - | CASSAENTEAFF | TGTGCCAGCAGTGCGGAAAACACTGAAGCTTTCTTT
- | TRBJ2-4 | TRBV7-8 | TRBD1 | CASSSGTGGLAKNIQYF | TGTGCCAGCAGCTCCGGGACAGGGGGACTAGCCAAAAACATTCAGTACTTC
- | TRBJ1-5 | TRBV18 | TRBD1 | CASSETGSNQPQHF | TGTGCCAGCTCAGAGACAGGGAGCAATCAGCCCCAGCATTTT
- | TRBJ1-5 | TRBV2 | - | CASSEVYSNQPQHF | TGTGCCAGCAGTGAAGTGTATAGCAATCAGCCCCAGCATTTT
once | TRBJ1-2 | TRBV10-3 | - | CAISQVYGYTF | TGTGCCATCAGCCAGGTCTATGGCTACACCTTC
- | TRBJ1-2 | TRBV19 | - | CASSLPQSLGYTF | TGTGCCAGTAGTCTGCCCCAGTCTCTTGGCTACACCTTC
- | TRBJ1-5 | TRBV9 | TRBD1 | CASSEGTDVGLPQHF | TGTGCCAGCAGCGAGGGGACAGATGTTGGGTTGCCCCAGCATTTT
few | TRBJ1-6 | TRBV7-2 | - | CASSLVWGAHNSPLHF | TGTGCCAGCAGCTTAGTCTGGGGGGCCCATAATTCACCCCTCCACTTT
once | TRBJ2-3 | TRBV30 | - | CAWSEASRLQYF | TGTGCCTGGAGTGAGGCTTCCCGCCTGCAGTATTTT
- | TRBJ2-7 | TRBV18 | TRBD1 | CASSKPGQLNEQYF | TGTGCCAGCTCAAAACCGGGACAGCTCAACGAGCAGTACTTC
- | TRBJ1-4 | TRBV2 | - | CASRGNREKLFF | TGTGCCAGCAGGGGCAACAGGGAAAAACTGTTTTTT
- | TRBJ1-2 | TRBV28 | - | CASSSTAIFYGYTF | TGTGCCAGCAGTTCGACGGCGATCTTCTATGGCTACACCTTC
- | TRBJ2-1 | TRBV7-2 | TRBD2 | CASSLSSGGNEQFF | TGTGCCAGCAGCCTTTCTAGCGGGGGTAATGAGCAGTTCTTC
- | TRBJ2-5 | TRBV6-2/TRBV6-3 | - | CASSFGPTKETQYF | TGTGCCAGCAGTTTCGGGCCTACTAAAGAGACCCAGTACTTC
- | TRBJ2-1 | TRBV6-5 | - | CASSLGPFYNEQFF | TGTGCCAGCAGTCTAGGACCATTCTACAATGAGCAGTTCTTC
- | TRBJ1-5 | TRBV7-2 | - | CASSLSDLPQHF | TGTGCCAGCAGCTTATCTGATCTGCCCCAGCATTTT
- | TRBJ1-3 | TRBV28 | - | CASSSASTGNTIYF | TGTGCCAGCAGTTCCGCCTCGACGGGAAACACCATATATTTT
- | TRBJ1-2 | TRBV7-2 | - | CASSPLRGTGFYGYTF | TGTGCCAGCAGCCCCCTTAGGGGAACCGGCTTCTATGGCTACACCTTC
- | TRBJ1-4 | TRBV4-3 | - | CASSQVPGETTNEKLFF | TGCGCCAGCAGCCAAGTACCAGGGGAGACAACTAATGAAAAACTGTTTTTT
- | TRBJ2-7 | TRBV9 | - | CASSVKGGLGEQYF | TGTGCCAGCAGCGTAAAAGGGGGGCTCGGGGAGCAGTACTTC
- | TRBJ2-7 | TRBV27 | - | CASSPGFGYEQYF | TGTGCCAGCAGCCCCGGGTTCGGGTACGAGCAGTACTTC
- | TRBJ2-5 | TRBV29-1 | TRBD2 | CSVRSGGNQETQYF | TGCAGCGTTCGGAGCGGGGGGAACCAAGAGACCCAGTACTTC
- | TRBJ2-4 | TRBV5-1 | - | CASSLDPQLAIQYF | TGCGCCAGCAGCTTGGATCCCCAGCTCGCCATTCAGTACTTT
- | TRBJ2-7 | TRBV11-3 | TRBD1 | CASSFGGTGGEQYF | TGTGCCAGCAGCTTTGGCGGGACAGGGGGCGAGCAGTACTTC
few | TRBJ2-2 | TRBV6-5 | - | CALRAPNTGELFF | TGTGCCCTGAGAGCCCCGAACACCGGGGAGCTGTTTTTT
- | TRBJ1-6 | TRBV25-1 | - | CASSATTGSHNSPLHF | TGTGCCAGCAGTGCAACAACAGGGTCCCATAATTCACCCCTCCACTTT
- | TRBJ2-4 | TRBV19 | - | CASSITGVYF | TGTGCCAGTAGTATCACAGGCGTGTACTTC
- | TRBJ2-5 | TRBV7-2 | TRBD1 | CASSPVGGWAETQYF | TGTGCCAGCAGCCCAGTAGGGGGCTGGGCCGAGACCCAGTACTTC
few | TRBJ1-4 | TRBV7-2 | TRBD1 | CASSRQGWEKLFF | TGTGCCAGCAGCAGACAGGGTTGGGAAAAACTGTTTTTT
once | TRBJ2-2 | TRBV2 | - | CASSGVFGGTGELFF | TGTGCCAGCAGTGGAGTTTTTGGGGGTACCGGGGAGCTGTTTTTT
- | TRBJ2-5 | TRBV6-5 | - | CASSYSQETQYF | TGTGCCAGCAGTTACTCCCAAGAGACCCAGTACTTC